This TCR beta chain was sequenced during a study of spatial heterogeneity in lung cancer. Regarding the study as a whole: Tumor mutation count correlated with how many alpha and beta TCRs expanded intratumorally.

Every molecule of TCR cDNA had its own unique molecular identifier. TCRdb itself ran the 5' RACE reads through MiXCR, one entry per CDR3 protein. Of around 18,000 distinct CDR3 sequences in the sample, 5.7% were seen once. Time point described: sample taken at primary tumor resection. The study sequenced unsorted whole RNA from tumor, nontumor lung or frozen PBMC. This clonotype was seen more than once but under ten times. Its specificity is unknown. Trimming cost V 4 bases and J 10 bases, with 10 bases left between them. This CDR3 spans 11 amino acids. Germline assignment: CDR1 SGHVS and CDR2 FQNEAQ. The receptor's source is a female donor with early-stage non-small cell lung cancer. The sequencing here drew on lung tumor tissue, taken at surgery. This chain links TRBV7-8 with TRBJ1-2; D not certain. As DNA, the CDR3 is TGTGCCAGCAGCTCTGGAACCTACTACACCTTC. It encodes CASSSGTYYTF. Drawing the rest from reference TRBV7-8 and TRBJ1-2, the complete variable domain is GAGVSQSPRYKVAKRGQDVALRCDPISGHVSLFWYQQALGQGPEFLTYFQNEAQLDKSGLPSDRFFAERPEGSVSTLKIQRTQQEDSAVYLCASSSGTYYTFGSGTRLTVV.